The entry below gives a single T cell receptor (beta chain) sequence along with its context. The data were taken from a study of blood T cell repertoires in COVID-19. Study in general: The samples span acute and convalescent COVID-19 from the United States, Italy and Spain.

In germline, CDR1 is MNHNY, CDR2 SVGAGI (reference sequence). Trimming stripped 4 bases from V and 5 bases from J, with 8 bases between. This CDR3 spans 12 amino acids. Using immunoSEQ multiplex PCR, the repertoire was profiled, and TCRdb retains in-frame clones only, with some absent. The sample shows approximately 200,000 clones, roughly 84% of them seen only once. The V gene is TRBV6-6, the J gene TRBJ1-1; D gene unclear. Source material: peripheral blood. The sequence came from a man between 35 and 55 years old with acute or convalescent COVID-19. CDR3 coding DNA: TGTGCCAGCAGTTCCGCGAAAACTGAAGCTTTCTTT. Amino acid sequence: CASSSAKTEAFF.